This T cell receptor beta chain stems from a study of shared clonotypes between healthy human individuals. Study conclusions and caveats: It was observed that approximately 5% of naive CD4 clonotypes were shared across a handful of donors.

The CDR3 is made up of 17 amino acids. Per germline, CDR1 GTSNPN and CDR2 SVGIG (reference sequence). Trimming left V 1 base short and J 0 bases short, with 17 bases between. Assay execution proceeded at the deep level. Using about 190 ng DNA, approximately 30,000 T cell genomes, the sorted-subset replicate PCRs were run. Produced via immunoSEQ multiplex PCR; TCRdb's table is partial and in-frame only. The data contain 2 million to 2.5 million clones, about 90% of them singletons. For this clone: Its target is unknown.

The chain recombines TRBV30 with TRBJ2-3; D may be TRBD1 or TRBD2 (6 bases each). The TCR was taken from a man aged 18 to 29 in good health. Some clones in this sample may be carry-over from other donors' samples. Source material: naive CD4+ T cells from PBMCs. Stated subset: CD45RA+ positively selected. CDR3 sequence reads: CAWSDTPLGGSTDTQYF. The DNA of the CDR3 is TGTGCCTGGAGTGATACCCCTTTGGGGGGCAGCACAGATACGCAGTATTTT.